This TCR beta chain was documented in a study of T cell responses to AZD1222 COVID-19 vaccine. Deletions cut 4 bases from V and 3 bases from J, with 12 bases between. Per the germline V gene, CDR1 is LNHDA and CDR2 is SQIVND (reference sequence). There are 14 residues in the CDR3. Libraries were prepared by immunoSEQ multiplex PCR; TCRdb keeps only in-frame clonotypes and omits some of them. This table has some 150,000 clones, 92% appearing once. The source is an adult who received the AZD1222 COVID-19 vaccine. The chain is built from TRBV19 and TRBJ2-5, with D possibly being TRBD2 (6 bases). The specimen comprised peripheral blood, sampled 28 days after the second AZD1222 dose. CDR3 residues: CASSRGEPKETQYF. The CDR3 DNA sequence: TGTGCCAGTAGTAGGGGGGAGCCAAAAGAGACCCAGTACTTC.